This entry features one T cell receptor (beta chain) sequence. This receptor's antigen is unknown. Base quality data are lacking; no much larger clone is found one base away. In addition, sequencing in three donor pairs included unstimulated CD8+ effector memory subsets alongside CD4+ naive, CD8+ naive, CD8+ TEMRA and CD4+ memory subsets. Sorted unstimulated T cells and proliferating T cells recovered from mixed lymphocyte reactions underwent TCRbeta CDR3 sequencing. Fresh whole blood from roughly ten HLA-typed healthy donors served as the source for isolating PBMCs. The data were taken from a study of siplizumab effects on memory and regulatory T cells (dated by TCRdb to about 2019). Concerning the study at large: The study looked at the effect of siplizumab, an anti-CD2 antibody, on alloreactive T-cell subsets in allogeneic mixed lymphocyte reactions made from human PBMCs.

Trimming costs V 4 bases and J 8 bases, and their ends lie 14 bases apart. The CDR3 covers 12 residues, taking in both the cysteine and the phenylalanine. The DNA shown is the 36-base CDR3, in frame from base 1. According to the germline V gene (reference sequence), CDR1 reads GTSNPN and CDR2 reads SVGIG. Findings and caveats that apply to the study as a whole: Greater diversity appeared to be present in unstimulated naive T cells than in memory T cells, and a substantial contribution to the alloresponse seemed to be made by naive cells. The cumulative frequency of alloreactive sequences that could be traced back to unstimulated CD4+ memory T cells was significantly reduced by siplizumab. Among mappable alloreactive CD4+ clones, an average Treg-derived fraction of roughly 69% was observed with siplizumab, compared with around 28% in control reactions. Because sequences at frequencies below about 10^-5 were poorly captured, only a minor fraction of alloreactive clones could be mapped back to unstimulated subsets. About 80-97% of proliferating CD4+ or CD8+ clones could not be given a naive or memory phenotype. Whether proliferating Tregs from siplizumab cultures were suppressive was not functionally confirmed.

The library was obtained by the immunoSEQ multiplex PCR assay. The deep sequencing platform assayed about 90,000 TCR templates per sample. Genomic DNA extracted from sorted T cells was used for TCRbeta CDR3 sequencing. As for the authors' bioinformatics: The R programming language was used for clonal analysis of the TCRbeta CDR3 data. Comparing unstimulated samples against CFSE-low samples taken after the reaction was how alloreactive CD4+ and CD8+ clones were defined. By matching sequences to the repertoires of sorted unstimulated Treg and non-Treg cells, each alloreactive CD4+ clone was assigned a regulatory or non-regulatory origin. Not all clones reach the TCRdb copy of this immuneACCESS table, which keeps in-frame sequences only. Checked studies attribute under half of the gap to unresolved V genes and leave the rest unexplained. Clonal size and the V and J genes are those of that table, whereas D and trimming came from the DNA. Within this sample are around 7,400 clones, with 60% to 75% of them counted one time only. Roughly 50% of the sample is in the top ten clones.

The material sequenced was effector memory CD8+ T cells sorted from blood. The sample's cell subset or site label is to be understood as: unstimulated CD8+ effector memory T cells. The clonotype originates from a human donor in good health. The chain is assembled from TRBV30 and TRBJ1-2; the D gene identity is not certain. The CDR3 here reads CAWNGRVSGYTF. The sequenced DNA: TGTGCCTGGAATGGGAGGGTTAGCGGCTACACCTTC.